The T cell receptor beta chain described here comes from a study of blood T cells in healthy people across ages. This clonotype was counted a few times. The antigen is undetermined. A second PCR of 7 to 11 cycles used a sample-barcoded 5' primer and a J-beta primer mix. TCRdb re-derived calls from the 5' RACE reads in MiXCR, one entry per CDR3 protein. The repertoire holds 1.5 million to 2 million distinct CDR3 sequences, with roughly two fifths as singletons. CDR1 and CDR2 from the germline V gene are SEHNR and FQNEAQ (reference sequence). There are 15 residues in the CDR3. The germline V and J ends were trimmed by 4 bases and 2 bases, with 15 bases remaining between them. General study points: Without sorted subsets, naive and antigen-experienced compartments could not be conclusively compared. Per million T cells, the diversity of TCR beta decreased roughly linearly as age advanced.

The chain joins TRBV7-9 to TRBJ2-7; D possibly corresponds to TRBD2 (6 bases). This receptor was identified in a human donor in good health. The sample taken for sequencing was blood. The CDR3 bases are TGTGCCAGCAGCTCTTTTACCGGCGGGACCTACGAGCAGTACTTC. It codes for CASSSFTGGTYEQYF. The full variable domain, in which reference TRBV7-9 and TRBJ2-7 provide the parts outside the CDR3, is DTGVSQNPRHKITKRGQNVTFRCDPISEHNRLYWYRQTLGQGPEFLTYFQNEAQLEKSRLLSDRFSAERPKGSFSTLEIQRTEQGDSAMYLCASSSFTGGTYEQYFGPGTRLTVT.